One sample yielded the 22 T cell receptor beta chains listed below, sequenced in a study of radiotherapy plus CTLA-4 blockade in lung cancer. Using immunoSEQ multiplex PCR, the repertoire was profiled, and TCRdb retains in-frame clones only, with some absent. The table records more than 75,000 clones, approximately 80% of them present only once. This specimen consisted of peripheral blood, obtained from a patient treated with radiotherapy plus ipilimumab. These receptors originate from a human donor with non-small cell lung cancer that progressed on radiotherapy plus ipilimumab.

This chain connects TRBV27 to TRBJ2-1, with TRBD2 matching over 13 bases. The CDR3 totals 15 residues. The germline V gene encodes CDR1 MNHEY and CDR2 SMNVEV (reference sequence). Trimming cost V 3 bases and J 6 bases; bases outside gene matches: 2. CDR3 nucleotides: TGTGCCAGCAGTTTGAGGACTAGCGGGGGCAATGAGCAGTTCTTC. Amino acids: CASSLRTSGGNEQFF.

The chain employs TRBV10-1 and TRBJ2-1, with 9 bases aligning to TRBD1. Unmatched junction bases numbered 9, after V lost 7 bases and J lost 8 bases. The CDR3 has 14 residues. The germline gives CDR1 WNHNN, CDR2 SYGVQD (reference sequence). The CDR3 loop is CASKMTGGIYEQFF. As DNA, the CDR3 is TGCGCCAGCAAGATGACAGGGGGAATCTATGAGCAGTTCTTC.

V and J are TRBV18 and TRBJ2-5; D gene uncertain. The CDR3 has 15 amino acids. V was cut by 3 bases and J by 4 bases, with 15 bases left in between. CDR1 KGHSH and CDR2 LQKENI come from the germline V gene. CDR3 bases: TGTGCCAGCTCACCGGCAGAACATGCTCGAGAGACCCAGTACTTC. Amino acid sequence: CASSPAEHARETQYF.

The chain recombines TRBV9 with TRBJ1-2, with 7 positions matching TRBD1. The CDR3 sequence is 13 residues long. The germline V gene encodes CDR1 SGDLS and CDR2 YYNGEE. The V segment lost 4 bases and the J segment 1 base; nucleotides outside the gene matches: 1. CDR3 sequence (DNA): TGTGCCAGCAGCCGACAGGGTAACTATGGCTACACCTTC. This encodes CASSRQGNYGYTF.

The rearrangement joins TRBV4-2 to TRBJ2-6; 7 nucleotides match TRBD2. The length of the CDR3 is 17 residues. The germline V gene encodes CDR1 LGHNA and CDR2 YNFKEQ. V lost 0 bases, J lost 0 bases, and 2 bases stayed unmatched. In DNA, the CDR3 is TGTGCCAGCAGCCAAGATGGGGGGGTCTCTGGGGCCAACGTCCTGACTTTC. It specifies CASSQDGGVSGANVLTF.

This clone was seen a single time. V and J are TRBV29-1 and TRBJ2-3, with D perhaps TRBD2 (6 bases). V was trimmed by 6 bases and J by 5 bases, leaving 15 bases between them. The CDR3 has 13 amino acids. Germline assignment: CDR1 SQVTM and CDR2 ANQGSEA. CDR3 residues: CSVGGYSGDTQYF. CDR3 coding DNA: TGCAGCGTAGGAGGGTACTCGGGAGATACGCAGTATTTT.

The CDR3 sequence: CASSMTSAGELFF. Here the CDR3 DNA reads TGTGCCAGTAGTATGACTAGCGCCGGGGAGCTGTTTTTT. The V gene is TRBV19, the J gene TRBJ2-2, with 8 bases that match TRBD2. V was pared by 3 bases and J by 6 bases, with 0 bases of the junction left unmatched. The germline V gene encodes CDR1 LNHDA and CDR2 SQIVND (reference sequence). This CDR3 has 13 amino acids.

This chain uses TRBV14 with TRBJ1-1, with D uncertain. The CDR3 loop spans 14 amino acids. Germline CDR1 reads SGHDN; CDR2 reads FVKESK. Trimming removed 1 base from V and 4 bases from J, with 10 bases in between. CDR3 DNA: TGTGCCAGCAGCCAAGTTCCCGGCGCCACTGAAGCTTTCTTT. This encodes CASSQVPGATEAFF.

This clone was counted a few times. The chain carries TRBV29-1 and TRBJ2-1; 8 bases align to TRBD2. Germline trimming cut 7 bases from V and 3 bases from J; bases unmatched to any gene: 5. Germline loops: CDR1 SQVTM, CDR2 ANQGSEA. The CDR3 contains 13 residues. CDR3 amino acids: CSARGGLYNEQFF. CDR3 nucleotides: TGCAGCGCCCGGGGGGGCCTCTACAATGAGCAGTTCTTC.

The chain has TRBV28 and TRBJ1-5; 9 positions agree with TRBD1. After removal of 7 bases from V and 5 bases from J, the junction contained 6 bases not matched to a gene. The CDR3 runs to 14 residues. Germline V gene data show CDR1 as MDHEN and CDR2 as SYDVKM. In nucleotides, the CDR3 is TGTGCCAGCACCTTAGACAGGGGGTATCAGCCCCAGCATTTT. Protein product: CASTLDRGYQPQHF.

This chain links TRBV28 with TRBJ1-2; 7 bases fit TRBD1. CDR1 MDHEN and CDR2 SYDVKM come from the germline V gene. The CDR3 extends over 13 amino acids. Trimming at V came to 6 bases and at J to 5 bases, leaving 6 bases not matched to a gene. CDR3 protein: CASSPGQKYGYTF. For the CDR3, the DNA is TGTGCCAGCAGCCCGGGACAGAAATATGGCTACACCTTC.

CDR3 amino acids: CASSPRQGIGNTEAFF. DNA of the CDR3: TGTGCCAGCAGTCCCCGACAGGGGATCGGGAACACTGAAGCTTTCTTT. This chain links TRBV27 with TRBJ1-1; 8 bases are a match to TRBD1. The ends lost 5 bases at V and 1 base at J; junction bases unmatched: 9. In germline, CDR1 is MNHEY, CDR2 SMNVEV (reference sequence). This CDR3 comprises 16 residues.

The chain employs TRBV19 and TRBJ2-5, with 12 nucleotides matching TRBD2. This CDR3 comprises 15 residues. Germline values: CDR1 LNHDA, CDR2 SQIVND (reference sequence). V dropped 5 bases and J dropped 4; count of bases not matched to a gene: 5. In nucleotides, the CDR3 is TGTGCCAGTAGTTTAGGACTAGCGGGACTAGAGACCCAGTACTTC. This encodes CASSLGLAGLETQYF.

The V and J genes are TRBV25-1 and TRBJ2-1; no definite D call. Trimming took off 2 bases at V and 7 bases at J, with 9 bases between the two ends. The CDR3 loop spans 13 amino acids. CDR1 and CDR2 from the germline V gene are MGHDK and SYGVNS. The DNA for the CDR3 is TGTGCCAGCAGTGAAGGGATACAGAATGAGCAGTTCTTC. Amino acid sequence: CASSEGIQNEQFF.

The chain joins TRBV5-1 to TRBJ1-5, with D uncertain. This CDR3 has 13 residues. Germline loops: CDR1 SGHRS, CDR2 YFSETQ. Trimming pared 0 bases from V and 6 bases from J, leaving 7 bases between. CDR3 region: CASSLERIQPQHF. DNA of the CDR3: TGCGCCAGCAGCTTGGAGAGGATTCAGCCCCAGCATTTT.

This chain joins TRBV28 and TRBJ1-2; D call uncertain. CDR1 is MDHEN and CDR2 is SYDVKM in the germline V gene. V was pared by 5 bases and J by 5 bases, with 9 bases between. There are 12 residues in the CDR3. The CDR3 nucleotides read TGTGCCAGCAGTCGTCTGAGTTATGGCTACACCTTC. This translates into CASSRLSYGYTF.

The chain employs TRBV11-2 and TRBJ2-7; no reliable D call. Germline V lookup: CDR1 SGHAT, CDR2 FQNNGV. Trimming shortened V by 0 bases and J by 3 bases, and 9 bases separated the two germline ends. The length of the CDR3 is 14 residues. CDR3 sequence (DNA): TGTGCCAGCAGCTTAGATCGAGGAAACTACGAGCAGTACTTC. Translated, it gives CASSLDRGNYEQYF. Full variable domain (rest looked up from reference TRBV11-2 and TRBJ2-7): EAGVAQSPRYKIIEKRQSVAFWCNPISGHATLYWYQQILGQGPKLLIQFQNNGVVDDSQLPKDRFSAERLKGVDSTLKIQPAKLEDSAVYLCASSLDRGNYEQYFGPGTRLTVT.

The sample holds one count of this clone. This chain links TRBV29-1 with TRBJ1-2; 9 nucleotides match TRBD1. The J segment lost 8 bases and the V segment lost 5 bases, leaving 9 bases of the junction unmatched. Germline lookup yields CDR1 SQVTM and CDR2 ANQGSEA. The CDR3 has 13 amino acids. CDR3 in amino acids: CSVIRDRVEGYTF. Here the CDR3 DNA reads TGCAGCGTTATCAGGGACAGGGTAGAAGGCTACACCTTC.

The V call is TRBV6-1, the J call TRBJ1-5, with 7 positions matching TRBD1. The length of the CDR3 is 16 residues. Losses at the gene ends were 4 bases for V and 6 bases for J; bases not matched to a gene: 12. Germline-derived CDR1 and CDR2 are MNHNS and SASEGT. The CDR3 DNA reads TGTGCCAGCAGTGCAACGAACAGGGGCTTTCCTCAGCCCCAGCATTTT. This translates into CASSATNRGFPQPQHF.

This clone appeared a single time. The J gene is TRBJ1-1, the V gene TRBV19; D not resolved. CDR1 and CDR2 (germline): LNHDA, SQIVND (reference sequence). The V and J ends lost 7 bases and 1 base respectively, with 10 bases between them. The CDR3 covers 13 residues. CDR3 sequence (DNA): TGTGCCAGTATCGATAGAACGAACACTGAAGCTTTCTTT. Amino acid sequence: CASIDRTNTEAFF.

This rearrangement joins TRBV7-2 to TRBJ1-5, with 7 nucleotides matching TRBD1. Germline trimming cut 5 bases from V and 3 bases from J; bases unmatched to any gene: 7. This CDR3 is 15 amino acids long. Germline CDR1 and CDR2: SGHTA and FQGNSA. The DNA for the CDR3 is TGTGCCAGCAGCCCCGCGGGACAGCCCAATCAGCCCCAGCATTTT. Its translation is CASSPAGQPNQPQHF.

CDR3 region: CASRAGTGSYGYTF. The DNA of the CDR3 is TGTGCCAGCAGAGCCGGGACAGGCAGTTATGGCTACACCTTC. The chain carries TRBV6-6 and TRBJ1-2; 8 nucleotides align to TRBD1. J was trimmed by 5 bases and V by 6 bases; bases with no gene match: 8. There are 14 residues in the CDR3. CDR1 and CDR2 (germline): MNHNY, SVGAGI (reference sequence).